The present TCR beta chain was sequenced within a study of shared clonotypes between healthy human individuals. Assay used: immunoSEQ multiplex PCR; TCRdb lists only in-frame clones, some missing. The sample consists of roughly 410,000 clones, about 96% of them appearing once. V lost 4 bases and J lost 4; bases outside the gene matches: 18. The length of the CDR3 is 19 residues. Germline CDR1 and CDR2: SGHNT and YENEEA. The rearrangement uses TRBV11-3 and TRBJ2-1; TRBD2 matches at 8 bases. The clonotype comes from a man aged 30-40 years in good health. Sequenced input: memory CD8+ T cells sorted from blood. Noted subset: CD45RO+ cells pooled with CCR7-negative TemRA cells. The CDR3 is CASSSSFTSGRGGYNEQFF. The CDR3 bases are TGTGCCAGCAGCTCAAGCTTCACCAGCGGGAGAGGAGGATACAATGAGCAGTTCTTC.